This T cell receptor (beta chain) was recovered during a study of shared clonotypes between healthy human individuals. Profiling relied on immunoSEQ multiplex PCR, and the TCRdb table lists in-frame clones only, not all of them. The top ten hold over 0.12% of the sample, which has roughly 2.6 million clones, 90% to 95% seen once. The V end was cut by 4 bases, the J end by 7 bases, with 13 bases between. Per germline, CDR1 SEHNR and CDR2 FQNEAQ (reference sequence). The CDR3 is made up of 14 amino acids. Study results and limitations: Generation probabilities were higher for clonotypes shared across all four sorted-subset donors than for unshared ones. As a rule, naive subsets had a larger estimated richness than memory subsets.

As to this clone: Its cognate antigen is unknown.

This TCR derives from a man aged 18 to 29 in good health. The chain recombines TRBV7-9 with TRBJ2-2, with no clear D. What was sequenced was naive CD4+ T cells sorted from blood. The subset is: CD45RA+ positively selected. The DNA for the CDR3 is TGTGCCAGCAGCTCAGGCACAGACCGCGGGGAGCTGTTTTTT. Its protein product is CASSSGTDRGELFF. Drawing the rest from reference TRBV7-9 and TRBJ2-2, the complete variable domain is DTGVSQNPRHKITKRGQNVTFRCDPISEHNRLYWYRQTLGQGPEFLTYFQNEAQLEKSRLLSDRFSAERPKGSFSTLEIQRTEQGDSAMYLCASSSGTDRGELFFGEGSRLTVL.